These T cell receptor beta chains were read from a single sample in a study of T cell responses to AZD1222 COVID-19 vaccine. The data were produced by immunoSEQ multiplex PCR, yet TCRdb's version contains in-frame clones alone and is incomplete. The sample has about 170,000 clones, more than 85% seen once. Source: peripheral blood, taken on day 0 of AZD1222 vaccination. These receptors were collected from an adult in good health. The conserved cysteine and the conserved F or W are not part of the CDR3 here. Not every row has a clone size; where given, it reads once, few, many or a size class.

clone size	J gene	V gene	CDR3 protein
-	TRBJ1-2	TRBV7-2	ASSLSVFVDSLFYGYT
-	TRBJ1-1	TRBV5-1	ASSFGQGLMNTEAF
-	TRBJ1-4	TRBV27	ASRDRGGGNEKLF
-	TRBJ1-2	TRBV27	ASSPLGGTLYGYT
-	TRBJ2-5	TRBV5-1	ASSVTGAPQETQY
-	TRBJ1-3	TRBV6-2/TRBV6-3	ASSYSILGNTIY
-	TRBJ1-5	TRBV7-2	ASSSRQGGQPQH
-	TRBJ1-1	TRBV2	APRPGKNTEAF
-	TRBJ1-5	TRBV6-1	ASSEQNNQPQH
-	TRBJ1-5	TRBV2	ASSEVIEGYSNQPQH
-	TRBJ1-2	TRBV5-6	ASSLGGTVKPRRGYT
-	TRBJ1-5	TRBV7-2	ASSLDGGQPQH
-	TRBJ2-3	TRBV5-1	ASSLRQADTQY
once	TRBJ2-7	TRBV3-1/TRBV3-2	ASSQDPLPSYEQY
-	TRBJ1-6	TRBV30	ALLRQVSPLH
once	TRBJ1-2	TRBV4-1	ASSQGQAQSYGGYT
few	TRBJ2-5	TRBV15	ATSSKHTAYEETQY
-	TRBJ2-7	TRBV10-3	AISDVSKGGSDEQY
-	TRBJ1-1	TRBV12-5	ASGLTPGGEAF
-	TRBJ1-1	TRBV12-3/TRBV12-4	ASRLLGSAF
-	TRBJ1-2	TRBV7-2	ASSLSPQSLGYGYT
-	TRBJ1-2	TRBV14	ASSGGQTLYGYT
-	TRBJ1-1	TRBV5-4	ASSPTGGLEAF
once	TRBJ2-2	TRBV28	ASSFSRGENTGELF
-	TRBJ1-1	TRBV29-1	SVEEAGIPGLAF
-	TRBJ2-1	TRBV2	ASMLEQGAKYEQF
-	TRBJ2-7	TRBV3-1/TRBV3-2	ASSQDRLAGGPGSYEQY
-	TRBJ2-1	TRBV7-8	ASSLDAGGADEQF
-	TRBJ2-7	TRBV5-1	ASSLAYGGRTSYEQY
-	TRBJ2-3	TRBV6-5	ASTAAGGDTQY
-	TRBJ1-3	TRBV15	ATSRGPQEGNTIY
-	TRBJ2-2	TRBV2	ASSERTRNTGELF
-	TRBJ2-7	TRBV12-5	ASGSSGTVEQY
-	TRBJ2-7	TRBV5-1	ASTPGPDYYEQY
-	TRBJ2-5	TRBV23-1	ASEVTINRETQY
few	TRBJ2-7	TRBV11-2	ASSFTIGTVSYEQY
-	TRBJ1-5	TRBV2	ASREQGAISQPQH
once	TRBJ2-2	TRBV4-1	ASSSGTGGLTGELF
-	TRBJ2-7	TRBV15	ATSREGLAGGPGY
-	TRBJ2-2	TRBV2	ASSEGTSGLNTGELF
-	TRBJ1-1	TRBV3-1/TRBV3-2	ASSPNREVEYTEAF
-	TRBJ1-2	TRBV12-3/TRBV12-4	ATGSGGYYGYT
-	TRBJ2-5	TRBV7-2	ASSPRSGGAETQY
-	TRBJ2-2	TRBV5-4	ASSWGAQVNTGELF
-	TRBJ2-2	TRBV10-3	AISDAGTANTGELF